The 6 T cell receptor beta chains reported below all come from one sample, sequenced in a study of T cell repertoires in cytomegalovirus infection. These receptors are not linked to any known antigen. MiXCR was run by TCRdb on the reads, yielding one entry per CDR3 protein. The sample carries around 570,000 distinct CDR3 sequences, about 40% recorded once. Here the sequenced sample was cultured PBMCs, taken from culture after CMV antigen stimulation. These receptors all stem from a human donor in good health (CMV status not recorded). Some clones in this sample may be carry-over from other donors' samples.

This clonotype was detected a few times. This chain uses TRBV6-2 or TRBV6-3 with TRBJ2-7; the D is unclear. Germline CDR1 and CDR2: MNHEY and SVGEGT. The CDR3 covers 13 residues. Trimming stripped 6 bases from V and 3 bases from J, with 12 bases between. CDR3: CASSLRVFYEQYV. CDR3 nucleotides: TGTGCCAGCAGCCTTCGAGTATTCTACGAGCAGTACGTC.

This clonotype showed up many times. The chain combines TRBV7-2 with TRBJ1-2; no clear D gene. This CDR3 has 15 residues. The V end lost 1 base, the J end lost 0 bases, and 9 bases lay between the germline ends. CDR1 and CDR2 from the germline V gene are SGHTA and FQGNSA. The CDR3 spells CASSLGSRANYGYTF. Here the CDR3 DNA reads TGTGCCAGCAGCTTAGGTAGCAGAGCTAACTATGGCTACACCTTC.

The V gene is TRBV2, the J gene TRBJ2-5; the match to TRBD2 covers 15 bases. V trimming: 8 bases; J trimming: 2 bases; junction bases outside the gene matches: 6. CDR3 length equals 16 residues. CDR1 is SNHLY and CDR2 is FYNNEI in the germline V gene. The CDR3 nucleotides are TGTGCCAGCGGGAGCGGGACTAGCGGGAGGCAAGAGACCCAGTACTTC. Its translation is CASGSGTSGRQETQYF.

The rearrangement uses TRBV12-3 or TRBV12-4 and TRBJ1-6; D is uncertain. V was cut by 8 bases and J by 7 bases, with 12 bases left in between. The CDR3 is 13 residues long. CDR3 DNA: TGTGCCAGCGGAGTGCGTTCAAATTCACCCCTCCACTTT. It is translated as CASGVRSNSPLHF.

This chain joins TRBV11-2 and TRBJ2-7, with a weak D call TRBD2 (6 bases). There are 13 residues in the CDR3. In germline, CDR1 is SGHAT, CDR2 FQNNGV. V lost 5 bases, J lost 4 bases, and 12 bases lay in between. This chain's CDR3 is CASSRFRGYEQYF. The DNA for the CDR3 is TGTGCCAGCAGCCGTTTTCGGGGGTACGAGCAGTACTTC.

The sample holds many counts of this clonotype. The V gene is TRBV7-2, the J gene TRBJ2-7, with 7 bases lining up with TRBD2. Looked up from germline, CDR1 is SGHTA and CDR2 is FQGNSA. This CDR3 spans 14 amino acids. V was pared by 4 bases and J by 0 bases, with 3 bases of the junction left unmatched. CDR3 sequence: CASSSSGSSYEQYF. CDR3 coding DNA: TGTGCCAGCAGCTCTAGCGGTAGCTCCTACGAGCAGTACTTC. The full variable domain, in which reference TRBV7-2 and TRBJ2-7 provide the parts outside the CDR3, is GAGVSQSPSNKVTEKGKDVELRCDPISGHTALYWYRQSLGQGLEFLIYFQGNSAPDKSGLPSDRFSAERTGGSVSTLTIQRTQQEDSAVYLCASSSSGSSYEQYFGPGTRLTVT.